This TCR beta chain was identified in a study of regulatory T cells in long-lasting Graves disease. Study at large: Antithyroid drug use was under 3 months in newly diagnosed Graves' patients.

Sample time point: newly diagnosed GD, antithyroid drugs for less than 3 months. PBMC-extracted RNA yielded the TCR library. This CDR3 spans 15 amino acids. Germline CDR1 reads LGHNT; CDR2 reads FRNRAP. The V end lost 6 bases, the J end lost 0 bases, and 15 bases lay between the germline ends. This clonotype was seen at least ten times. Combining iRepertoire HTBI primers with Arm-PCR of CDR3 regions, the authors built TCR beta libraries. TCRdb passed the multiplex PCR reads through MiXCR, listing each CDR3 protein once. The table records roughly 260,000 distinct CDR3 sequences, 18% of them present only once. These data were likewise used in another study, on T cells in Graves' hyperthyroidism and ophthalmopathy.

The TCR was taken from a woman younger than 45 with Graves disease. The chain carries TRBV12-5 and TRBJ2-7; TRBD1 might be the D (5 bases). The sequencing used peripheral blood mononuclear cells (PBMCs), collected at new diagnosis, from a patient treated with antithyroid drugs. CDR3 sequence: CASGSDSQPSYEQYF. The DNA for the CDR3 is TGTGCTAGTGGCAGCGACAGCCAGCCCTCCTACGAGCAGTACTTC.